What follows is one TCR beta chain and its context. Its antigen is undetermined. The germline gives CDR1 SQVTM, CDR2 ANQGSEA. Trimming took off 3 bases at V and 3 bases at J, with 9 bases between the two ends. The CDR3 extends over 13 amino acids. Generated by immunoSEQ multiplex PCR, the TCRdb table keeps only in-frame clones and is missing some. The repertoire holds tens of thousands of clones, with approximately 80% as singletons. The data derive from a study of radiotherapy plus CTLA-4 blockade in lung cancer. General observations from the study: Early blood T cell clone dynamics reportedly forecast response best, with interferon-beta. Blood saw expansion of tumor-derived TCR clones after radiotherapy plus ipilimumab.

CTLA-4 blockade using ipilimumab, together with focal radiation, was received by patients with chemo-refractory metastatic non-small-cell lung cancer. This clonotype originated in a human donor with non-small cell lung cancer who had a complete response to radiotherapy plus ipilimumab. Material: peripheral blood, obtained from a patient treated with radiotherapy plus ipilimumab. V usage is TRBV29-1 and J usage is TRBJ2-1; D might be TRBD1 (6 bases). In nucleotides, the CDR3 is TGCAGCGTTGACGGACAGATCTACAATGAGCAGTTCTTC. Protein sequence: CSVDGQIYNEQFF.